The 21 T cell receptor beta chains given below trace back to one sample, sequenced in a study of beta chain features in type 1 diabetes. Findings and caveats of the study: Patients with Type 1 diabetes showed moderately but significantly shorter TCRB CDR3s in all four CD4+ subsets.

Their target antigens are unknown. The investigators reverse transcribed all of the isolated RNA, so they sequenced expressed TCRB transcripts. This table comes from immunoSEQ multiplex PCR, and its TCRdb copy is limited to in-frame clones, with some not included. The sample includes some 350,000 clones, over 8.5% seen only once; the top ten take roughly 0.54%. The material sequenced was central memory CD4+ T cells from blood. Receptors originate from a man between 25 and 39 years old with type 1 diabetes.

This clone was detected a few times. At the DNA level, this CDR3 is encoded by other sequences in the same sample as well. The chain uses TRBV2 and TRBJ2-1; D unclear. V was trimmed by 6 bases and J by 4 bases, leaving 4 bases between them. The CDR3 consists of 11 residues. Germline-derived CDR1 and CDR2 are SNHLY and FYNNEI. CDR3 amino acids: CASSGYNEQFF. CDR3 sequence (DNA): TGTGCCAGCAGCGGGTACAATGAGCAGTTCTTC.

As for this clone: This may arise from a read error, as a much more abundant clone is one base away. The rearrangement links TRBV7-3 to TRBJ1-5; no firm D call. Per the germline V gene, CDR1 is SGHTA and CDR2 is FQGTGA. V was clipped by 2 bases and J by 1 base, with 3 bases between them. There are 13 residues in the CDR3. CDR3 in DNA: TGTGCCAGCAGCTTAGAAAGCAATCAGCCCCAGCATTTT. Its translation: CASSLESNQPQHF.

V is TRBV5-1 and J is TRBJ2-3; 13 bases match TRBD2. This CDR3 is 18 amino acids long. Trimming took 2 bases from V and 4 from J; bases not matched to a gene: 10. Germline V gene sequence: CDR1 SGHRS, CDR2 YFSETQ. The CDR3 protein is CASSFGLAGAGVADTQYF. CDR3 DNA: TGCGCCAGCAGCTTTGGACTAGCGGGAGCAGGTGTCGCAGATACGCAGTATTTT.

The table lists this clone with many counts. The V gene is TRBV30, the J gene TRBJ2-7; 7 bases map to TRBD1. Germline CDR1 reads GTSNPN; CDR2 reads SVGIG (reference sequence). This CDR3 has 17 amino acids. V lost 4 bases to trimming and J lost 0 bases; unmatched junction nucleotides: 15. The CDR3 is CAWIPWPLQGSSYEQYF. In nucleotides, the CDR3 is TGTGCCTGGATTCCCTGGCCCCTACAGGGGAGCTCCTACGAGCAGTACTTC.

The V and J genes are TRBV7-2 and TRBJ2-3, with 15 bases matching TRBD2. From germline, CDR1 is SGHTA and CDR2 FQGNSA. CDR3 size: 16 residues. Trimming removed 6 bases from V and 3 bases from J; junction bases left unmatched: 4. The CDR3 nucleotides are TGTGCCAGCAGAACGGGACTAGCGGGAGGAACAGATACGCAGTATTTT. Amino acids: CASRTGLAGGTDTQYF. Full variable domain (remainder filled in from reference TRBV7-2 and TRBJ2-3): GAGVSQSPSNKVTEKGKDVELRCDPISGHTALYWYRQSLGQGLEFLIYFQGNSAPDKSGLPSDRFSAERTGGSVSTLTIQRTQQEDSAVYLCASRTGLAGGTDTQYFGPGTRLTVL.

This clone was counted ten times or more. V is TRBV4-1 and J is TRBJ2-3, with no clear D. Germline V gene sequence: CDR1 MGHRA, CDR2 YSYEKL. The V gene lost 0 bases and the J gene lost 8 bases, with 12 bases spanning the gap. The CDR3 sequence is 14 residues long. CDR3 DNA: TGCGCCAGCAGCCAAGAGATGGTGAGAGGTACGCAGTATTTT. Protein: CASSQEMVRGTQYF.

In nucleotides, the CDR3 is TGTGCCAGCAGTTCCCGGGGCGAGGGTGGCTACACCTTC. Translated, it gives CASSSRGEGGYTF. V usage is TRBV6-5 and J usage is TRBJ1-2; perhaps TRBD1 as D (5 bases). Trimming took off 4 bases at V and 7 bases at J, with 13 bases between the two ends. This CDR3 spans 13 amino acids. Germline values: CDR1 MNHEY, CDR2 SVGAGI.

This clone occurred many times. The V call is TRBV28, the J call TRBJ2-6; D uncertain. V lost 7 bases to trimming and J lost 0 bases, with 10 bases between them. CDR3 length: 15 residues. Germline loops: CDR1 MDHEN, CDR2 SYDVKM. The CDR3 sequence is CASIPRGSGANVLTF. The DNA of the CDR3 is TGTGCCAGCATCCCCCGAGGCTCTGGGGCCAACGTCCTGACTTTC.

This clone was observed a handful of times. The gene calls are TRBV6-4 and TRBJ2-3; TRBD2 matches 11 bases. The V gene's germline CDR1 is MRHNA and CDR2 SNTAGT. This CDR3 is 15 amino acids long. Trimming cost V 6 bases and J 1 base; bases outside gene matches: 3. In nucleotides, the CDR3 is TGTGCCAGCAGCCCGGGACTAGCGGGCACAGATACGCAGTATTTT. This gives the protein CASSPGLAGTDTQYF.

This clone was counted between two and nine times. V usage is TRBV5-1 and J usage is TRBJ2-2; weak D call: TRBD1 (5 bases). V lost 2 bases and J lost 1, with 9 bases in between. CDR1 and CDR2 from the germline V gene are SGHRS and YFSETQ. The CDR3 totals 15 residues. CDR3 nucleotides: TGCGCCAGCAGCTTAAACCAGGGGAACACCGGGGAGCTGTTTTTT. Amino acids: CASSLNQGNTGELFF. Full variable domain (outside the CDR3, taken from reference TRBV5-1 and TRBJ2-2): KAGVTQTPRYLIKTRGQQVTLSCSPISGHRSVSWYQQTPGQGLQFLFEYFSETQRNKGNFPGRFSGRQFSNSRSEMNVSTLELGDSALYLCASSLNQGNTGELFFGEGSRLTVL.

Of note for this clone: Other DNA sequences from this sample encode an identical CDR3 as well. This chain joins TRBV2 and TRBJ2-2, with D possibly being TRBD1 (6 bases). The V gene's germline CDR1 is SNHLY and CDR2 FYNNEI. This CDR3 has 14 amino acids. V lost 6 bases to trimming and J lost 0 bases, with 8 bases between them. The CDR3 loop reads CASRDSPNTGELFF. The CDR3 DNA follows: TGTGCCAGCAGGGACAGCCCGAACACCGGGGAGCTGTTTTTT.

The sample holds a few counts of this clone. The chain has TRBV19 and TRBJ2-6; D perhaps matches TRBD1 (6 bases). This CDR3 contains 17 residues. Per germline, CDR1 LNHDA and CDR2 SQIVND (reference sequence). Trimming left V 2 bases short and J 0 bases short, with 11 bases between. The CDR3 nucleotides are TGTGCCAGTAGTATACCGGTCAGGGGCTCTGGGGCCAACGTCCTGACTTTC. Its translation is CASSIPVRGSGANVLTF.

This clone has a handful of counts. The chain couples TRBV27 to TRBJ2-7; D uncertain. The V gene lost 7 bases and the J gene lost 7 bases, with 8 bases spanning the gap. CDR3 length: 10 amino acids. The germline gives CDR1 MNHEY, CDR2 SMNVEV (reference sequence). The CDR3 sequence: CASTLGEQYF. In DNA form, the CDR3 reads TGTGCCAGCACCCTCGGGGAGCAGTACTTC.

This clone was seen a handful of times. The J gene is TRBJ2-1, the V gene TRBV19; 13 bases agree with TRBD2. With V trimmed by 8 bases and J by 8 bases, 6 bases remained unmatched. Germline V lookup: CDR1 LNHDA, CDR2 SQIVND (reference sequence). This CDR3 contains 14 residues. CDR3 loop: CASQTSGRIHEQFF. CDR3 coding DNA: TGTGCCAGTCAGACTAGCGGGAGGATCCATGAGCAGTTCTTC.

About this clone: Compared with germline, one end of the junction differs, possibly owing to a read error. V and J are TRBV9 and TRBJ1-3, with TRBD1 as a possible D gene (5 bases). The CDR3 totals 15 residues. CDR1 and CDR2 from the germline V gene are SGDLS and YYNGEE. CDR3 amino acids: CPSSAAGPGGNTIYF. As DNA, the CDR3 is TGTCCCAGCAGCGCAGCAGGGCCCGGTGGAAACACCATATATTTT.

The chain is built from TRBV9 and TRBJ2-5; the D gene is possibly TRBD1 (6 bases). There are 14 residues in the CDR3. Germline values: CDR1 SGDLS, CDR2 YYNGEE. The V gene lost 0 bases and the J gene lost 3 bases, with 9 bases spanning the gap. In DNA form, the CDR3 reads TGTGCCAGCAGCGTAGTGGGGGCGGAAGAGACCCAGTACTTC. The encoded protein is CASSVVGAEETQYF.

The gene calls are TRBV18 and TRBJ1-1; D possibly corresponds to TRBD1 (6 bases). The V end was cut by 4 bases, the J end by 1 base, with 7 bases between. Germline loops: CDR1 KGHSH, CDR2 LQKENI. The CDR3 contains 13 residues. The CDR3 sequence is CASSLGQNTEAFF. CDR3 in DNA: TGTGCCAGCTCACTGGGACAGAACACTGAAGCTTTCTTT.

This clone was counted a few times. The rearrangement uses TRBV7-9 and TRBJ1-5; tentatively, D is TRBD1 (5 bases). The CDR3 covers 14 residues. V lost 8 bases to trimming and J lost 3 bases, with 14 bases between them. The V gene's germline CDR1 is SEHNR and CDR2 FQNEAQ (reference sequence). Here the CDR3 reads CASGRGGNNQPQHF. DNA for the CDR3: TGTGCCAGCGGGAGGGGCGGGAACAATCAGCCCCAGCATTTT.

This clone came up a few times. The chain recombines TRBV30 with TRBJ1-1, with D hard to call. V was clipped by 7 bases and J by 3 bases, with 15 bases between them. CDR1 GTSNPN and CDR2 SVGIG come from the germline V gene (reference sequence). The CDR3 runs 13 residues. DNA of the CDR3: TGTGCCTCTGTGCTCGCCGGGTACACTGAAGCTTTCTTT. It translates to CASVLAGYTEAFF.

This clone was counted only a few times. A much larger clone differs by one base, so this may be a read error. The gene calls are TRBV25-1 and TRBJ2-5, with a weak D call TRBD2 (5 bases). V shed 5 bases and J shed 5 bases, with 6 bases lying between them. Per the germline V gene, CDR1 is MGHDK and CDR2 is SYGVNS. The CDR3 runs to 11 residues. CDR3 loop: CASSRRETQYF. The CDR3, as DNA: TGTGCCAGCAGTAGGAGGGAGACCCAGTACTTC.

This clone was picked up a small number of times. V is TRBV15 and J is TRBJ2-3; 9 bases align to TRBD1. CDR3 length: 16 residues. V was pared by 1 base and J by 6 bases, with 8 bases of the junction left unmatched. CDR1 is LNHNV and CDR2 is YYDKDF in the germline V gene (reference sequence). CDR3 amino acids: CATSRGRDRGMDTQYF. The CDR3 nucleotides are TGTGCCACCAGCAGAGGCCGAGACAGGGGGATGGATACGCAGTATTTT. Combining the CDR3 with reference TRBV15 and TRBJ2-3 gives the whole variable domain DAMVIQNPRYQVTQFGKPVTLSCSQTLNHNVMYWYQQKSSQAPKLLFHYYDKDFNNEADTPDNFQSRRPNTSFCFLDIRSPGLGDTAMYLCATSRGRDRGMDTQYFGPGTRLTVL.